Each of the 19 T cell receptor beta chains below was sequenced from the same sample in a study of T cell repertoires in cytomegalovirus infection. TCRdb reanalysed the reads using MiXCR and keeps one entry per CDR3 protein. This table holds about 920,000 distinct CDR3 sequences, approximately 31% found once. Antigens for these TCRs are unknown. Material: cultured CD8+ T cells from PBMCs, obtained from culture after CMV antigen stimulation. All receptors come from a human donor in good health (CMV status not recorded). Some clones in this sample may be carry-over from other donors' samples.

This clonotype was observed a handful of times. The chain employs TRBV7-2 and TRBJ2-5; 8 bases are a match to TRBD1. Germline lookup yields CDR1 SGHTA and CDR2 FQGNSA. This CDR3 has 16 amino acids. After removal of 1 base from V and 3 bases from J, the junction contained 7 bases not matched to a gene. CDR3 residues: CASSLEAGGWKETQYF. The DNA of the CDR3 is TGTGCCAGCAGCTTAGAGGCAGGGGGCTGGAAAGAGACCCAGTACTTC.

This rearrangement joins TRBV5-6 to TRBJ1-1; 7 bases match TRBD1. Germline-derived CDR1 and CDR2 are SGHDT and YYEEEE. This CDR3 comprises 14 residues. Trimming took 2 bases from V and 11 from J; bases not matched to a gene: 12. CDR3 in DNA: TGTGCCAGCAGCTTCTATCAGGGGGATAGGTTGGCTTTCTTT. The encoded protein is CASSFYQGDRLAFF. Full variable domain (outside the CDR3, taken from reference TRBV5-6 and TRBJ1-1): DAGVTQSPTHLIKTRGQQVTLRCSPKSGHDTVSWYQQALGQGPQFIFQYYEEEERQRGNFPDRFSGHQFPNYSSELNVNALLLGDSALYLCASSFYQGDRLAFFGQGTRLTVV.

This chain connects TRBV7-9 to TRBJ1-4, with D perhaps TRBD1 (5 bases). The CDR3 is 15 amino acids. Germline loops: CDR1 SEHNR, CDR2 FQNEAQ (reference sequence). V lost 1 base to trimming and J lost 10 bases, with 16 bases between them. CDR3 region: CASSLEVYGGGKLFF. As DNA, the CDR3 is TGTGCCAGCAGCTTAGAGGTGTACGGCGGGGGAAAACTGTTTTTT. Full variable domain (rest looked up from reference TRBV7-9 and TRBJ1-4): DTGVSQNPRHKITKRGQNVTFRCDPISEHNRLYWYRQTLGQGPEFLTYFQNEAQLEKSRLLSDRFSAERPKGSFSTLEIQRTEQGDSAMYLCASSLEVYGGGKLFFGSGTQLSVL.

This chain connects TRBV7-6 to TRBJ1-1; D remains ambiguous. Germline V lookup: CDR1 SGHVS, CDR2 FNYEAQ. CDR3 length: 13 amino acids. The ends were cut back, 1 base at V and 6 bases at J, with 9 bases in the middle. The CDR3 reads CASSLVPDAEAFF. CDR3 nucleotide sequence: TGTGCCAGCAGCTTAGTGCCGGACGCTGAAGCTTTCTTT.

The chain combines TRBV4-1 with TRBJ2-1, with 11 positions matching TRBD2. CDR1 is MGHRA and CDR2 is YSYEKL in the germline V gene. V gave up 7 bases and J gave up 5 bases; unmatched junction bases: 13. The CDR3 has 17 amino acids. The CDR3: CASTLRVTSGAHNEQFF. The CDR3 DNA reads TGCGCCAGCACCCTAAGGGTGACTAGCGGGGCTCACAATGAGCAGTTCTTC.

This chain joins TRBV7-6 and TRBJ2-7, with 10 bases aligning to TRBD1. V was pared by 5 bases and J by 5 bases, with 9 bases of the junction left unmatched. The germline V gene has CDR1 SGHVS and CDR2 FNYEAQ. The CDR3 is made up of 15 amino acids. CDR3 sequence: CASSIPEDRGDEQYF. CDR3 bases: TGTGCCAGCAGCATACCTGAGGACAGGGGGGACGAGCAGTACTTC. Full variable domain (rest looked up from reference TRBV7-6 and TRBJ2-7): GAGVSQSPRYKVTKRGQDVALRCDPISGHVSLYWYRQALGQGPEFLTYFNYEAQQDKSGLPNDRFSAERPEGSISTLTIQRTEQRDSAMYRCASSIPEDRGDEQYFGPGTRLTVT.

This clonotype was seen more than once but under ten times. The genes are TRBV7-9 and TRBJ2-3, with a weak D call TRBD2 (7 bases). The V end was cut by 5 bases, the J end by 3 bases, with 18 bases between. Germline V lookup: CDR1 SEHNR, CDR2 FQNEAQ (reference sequence). The CDR3 covers 16 residues. As DNA, the CDR3 is TGTGCCAGCAGCCAGACCCTGGGGGGGCCGACAGATACGCAGTATTTT. This translates into CASSQTLGGPTDTQYF.

The chain combines TRBV27 with TRBJ1-5; TRBD1 might be the D (6 bases). CDR1 MNHEY and CDR2 SMNVEV come from the germline V gene (reference sequence). Trimming shortened V by 6 bases and J by 0 bases, and 15 bases separated the two germline ends. This CDR3 is 16 amino acids long. The CDR3 reads CASSRTVTDSNQPQHF. The CDR3 DNA sequence: TGTGCCAGCAGCCGGACAGTGACTGATAGCAATCAGCCCCAGCATTTT.

The V call is TRBV7-9, the J call TRBJ2-5, with 7 bases aligning to TRBD2. CDR1 is SEHNR, CDR2 FQNEAQ, per germline (reference sequence). The V gene end was trimmed by 5 bases and the J gene end by 5 bases; junction bases not matched to a gene: 8. The CDR3 loop spans 14 amino acids. The DNA for the CDR3 is TGTGCCAGCAGCCGGACTGCGGGGGAGGAGACCCAGTACTTC. This encodes CASSRTAGEETQYF.

V usage is TRBV28 and J usage is TRBJ2-1; TRBD1 is a possible D gene (5 bases). V lost 2 bases and J lost 6, with 11 bases in between. The CDR3 runs 14 residues. Looked up from germline, CDR1 is MDHEN and CDR2 is SYDVKM. The CDR3 coding sequence is TGTGCCAGCAGTTTAGAAGGGGTGGGCAATGAGCAGTTCTTC. Its protein is CASSLEGVGNEQFF.

This clonotype has ten or more counts. V gene TRBV12-3 or TRBV12-4 combines with J gene TRBJ1-5; D is ambiguous. Trimming stripped 7 bases from V and 1 base from J, with 5 bases between. The CDR3 is 12 residues long. CDR3 residues: CASTLSNQPQHF. The CDR3 DNA sequence: TGTGCCAGCACCCTAAGCAATCAGCCCCAGCATTTT.

This clonotype turned up a few times. The chain carries TRBV20-1 and TRBJ2-7, with D possibly matching TRBD2 (5 bases). V gave up 0 bases and J gave up 2 bases, with 17 bases separating them. The germline V gene has CDR1 DFQATT and CDR2 SNEGSKA (reference sequence). This CDR3 is 16 amino acids long. CDR3 nucleotides: TGCAGTGCTAGAGACCGGGGTTCGACACGGACCTACGAGCAGTACGTC. The encoded protein is CSARDRGSTRTYEQYV.

This clonotype was seen only a few times. The chain joins TRBV6-5 to TRBJ1-3; D perhaps matches TRBD1 (6 bases). The CDR3 runs 15 residues. Looked up from germline, CDR1 is MNHEY and CDR2 is SVGAGI. The V and J ends lost 6 bases and 0 bases respectively, with 12 bases between them. The CDR3 sequence is CASRQEGGSGNTIYF. CDR3 sequence (DNA): TGTGCCAGCAGGCAAGAAGGGGGCTCTGGAAACACCATATATTTT.

In its sample, this clonotype was seen a few times. This CDR3 reads CASSLTAPGTDTQYF. The CDR3 DNA reads as TGTGCCAGCAGCTTGACAGCACCCGGCACAGATACGCAGTATTTT. V usage is TRBV7-9 and J usage is TRBJ2-3, with D tentatively TRBD1 (5 bases). CDR1 SEHNR and CDR2 FQNEAQ come from the germline V gene (reference sequence). The CDR3 runs to 15 residues. The V end lost 3 bases, the J end lost 1 base, and 11 bases lay between the germline ends.

The chain employs TRBV7-9 and TRBJ2-5, with D perhaps TRBD1 or TRBD2 (5 bases each). The CDR3 runs 14 residues. V lost 3 bases and J lost 3, with 11 bases in between. CDR1 and CDR2 (germline): SEHNR, FQNEAQ (reference sequence). The CDR3 nucleotides are TGTGCCAGCAGCTTTCCGGGACGGAAAGAGACCCAGTACTTC. Its translation: CASSFPGRKETQYF.

In its sample, this clonotype was seen a few times. The chain combines TRBV7-9 with TRBJ1-6; D unclear. This CDR3 has 16 residues. V dropped 5 bases and J dropped 2 bases, with 13 bases sitting between them. From germline, CDR1 is SEHNR and CDR2 FQNEAQ (reference sequence). CDR3 in amino acids: CASSPQVATYNSPLHF. CDR3 nucleotide sequence: TGTGCCAGCAGCCCGCAAGTAGCGACCTATAATTCACCCCTCCACTTT.

The J gene is TRBJ2-2, the V gene TRBV13, with D uncertain. The CDR3 has 14 amino acids. The V end was cut by 0 bases, the J end by 4 bases, with 6 bases between. Germline CDR1 is PRHDT and CDR2 is FYEKMQ (reference sequence). For the CDR3, the DNA is TGTGCCAGCAGCTTAGGGCCGCTCACCGGGGAGCTGTTTTTT. It yields the protein CASSLGPLTGELFF.

Points on this clonotype: At one of its ends the junction is not consistent with the germline gene, which may arise from a read error. CDR3 nucleotides: TGTGTCAGCAGCTCGGACGGCCAAGGAGGATATGGCTACACCTTC. Translated, it gives CVSSSDGQGGYGYTF. The genes are TRBV7-1 and TRBJ1-2; D remains unclear. TRBV7-1 is flagged as an ORF with uncertain function. This CDR3 has 15 amino acids.

The chain is built from TRBV7-2 and TRBJ2-1; TRBD2 agrees at 8 bases. Trimming cost V 5 bases and J 0 bases; bases outside gene matches: 9. CDR3 length equals 17 residues. Germline CDR1 reads SGHTA; CDR2 reads FQGNSA. CDR3 DNA sequence: TGTGCCAGCAGCCCCGAGGAGCGGGGGTACTCCTACAATGAGCAGTTCTTC. It yields the protein CASSPEERGYSYNEQFF.